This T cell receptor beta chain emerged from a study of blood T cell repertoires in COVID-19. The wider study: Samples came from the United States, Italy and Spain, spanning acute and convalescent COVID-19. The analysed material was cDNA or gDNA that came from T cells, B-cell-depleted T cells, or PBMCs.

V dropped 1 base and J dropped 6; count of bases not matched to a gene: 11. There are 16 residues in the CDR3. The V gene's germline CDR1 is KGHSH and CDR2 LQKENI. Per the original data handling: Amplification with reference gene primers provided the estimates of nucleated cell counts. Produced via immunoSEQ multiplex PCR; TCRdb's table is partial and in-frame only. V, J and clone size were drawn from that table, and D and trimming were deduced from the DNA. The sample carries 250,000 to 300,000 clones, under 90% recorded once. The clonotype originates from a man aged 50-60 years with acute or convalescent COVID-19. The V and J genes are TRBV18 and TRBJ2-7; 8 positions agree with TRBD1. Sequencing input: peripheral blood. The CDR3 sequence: CASSPRMGQAASEQYF. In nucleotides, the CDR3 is TGTGCCAGCTCACCACGAATGGGACAGGCTGCATCCGAGCAGTACTTC.